Detailed here is one T cell receptor (beta chain). Antigen: not known. The data stem from a study of shared clonotypes between healthy human individuals. This CDR3 comprises 16 residues. CDR1 and CDR2 from the germline V gene are SGHAT and FQNNGV. V dropped 4 bases and J dropped 5; count of bases not matched to a gene: 9. As originally analysed: ImmunoSEQ output held junction-only sequences without quality scores, so filtering differed. TCRdb keeps only in-frame clones here, not all; method: immunoSEQ multiplex PCR. That table gives V, J and clone size, and the DNA gave D and trimming. The sample holds about 1.1 million clones, roughly 80% seen once. Broader study findings: An expected dependence of interdonor clonotype sharing on sequencing depth was noted.

The clonotype was recovered from a man in his late teens or twenties in good health. Some clones in this sample may be carry-over from other donors' samples. The chain recombines TRBV11-2 with TRBJ2-1, with 9 bases fitting TRBD2. Sequencing input: memory CD4+ T cells from PBMCs. As for subset: CD45RA-negative fraction. The CDR3 protein is CASSSFSGRFNNEQFF. Here the CDR3 DNA reads TGTGCCAGCAGCTCGTTTAGCGGGAGATTCAACAATGAGCAGTTCTTC. Full variable domain (outside the CDR3, taken from reference TRBV11-2 and TRBJ2-1): EAGVAQSPRYKIIEKRQSVAFWCNPISGHATLYWYQQILGQGPKLLIQFQNNGVVDDSQLPKDRFSAERLKGVDSTLKIQPAKLEDSAVYLCASSSFSGRFNNEQFFGPGTRLTVL.